The present T cell receptor (beta chain) was sequenced within a study of cytomegalovirus exposure and HLA in healthy donors. Germline CDR1 reads SGHRS; CDR2 reads YFSETQ. V lost 0 bases, J lost 1 base, and 7 bases lay in between. This CDR3 has 14 amino acids. The PCR made use of 60 Vbeta and 13 Jbeta primers. Measured with immunoSEQ multiplex PCR; TCRdb has only the in-frame clones, and not every one. The data hold under 150,000 clones, with about 85% observed a single time. This clone was picked up a small number of times. The receptor's source is a boy aged 10-17 years in good health and CMV-seronegative. Sequenced sample: PBMCs. The chain links TRBV5-1 to TRBJ1-1; D ambiguous. The CDR3: CASSLDSWNTEAFF. For the CDR3, the DNA is TGCGCCAGCAGCTTGGACAGCTGGAACACTGAAGCTTTCTTT. Full variable domain (outside the CDR3, taken from reference TRBV5-1 and TRBJ1-1): KAGVTQTPRYLIKTRGQQVTLSCSPISGHRSVSWYQQTPGQGLQFLFEYFSETQRNKGNFPGRFSGRQFSNSRSEMNVSTLELGDSALYLCASSLDSWNTEAFFGQGTRLTVV.